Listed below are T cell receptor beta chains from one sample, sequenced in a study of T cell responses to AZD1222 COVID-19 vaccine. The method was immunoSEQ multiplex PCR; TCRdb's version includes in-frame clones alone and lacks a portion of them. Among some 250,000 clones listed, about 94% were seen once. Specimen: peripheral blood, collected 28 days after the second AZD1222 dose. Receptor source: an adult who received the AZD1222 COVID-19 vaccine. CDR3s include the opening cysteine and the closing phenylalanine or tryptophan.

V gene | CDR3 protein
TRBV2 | CASSGTGGGNQPQHF
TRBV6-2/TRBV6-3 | CASSYPDRVVDTQYF
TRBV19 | CASTPGGRVNQPQHF
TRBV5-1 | CASGGGIYGYTF
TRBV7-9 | CASSFASGGLNEQFF
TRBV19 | CASSIRVANTEAFF
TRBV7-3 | CASSSYRDTEAFF
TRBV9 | CASSVDPGQGAYEQYF
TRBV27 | CASSLGTAYGYTF
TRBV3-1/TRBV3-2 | CASSRDSTGELFF
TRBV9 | CASSVANTDTQYF
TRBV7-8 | CASSLERYNYNEQFF
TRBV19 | CASTPIGGSTGELFF
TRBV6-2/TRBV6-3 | CASSGRVVYNEQFF